This TCR beta chain was captured in a study of CD8+CD57+ T cells in acquired aplastic anemia. On the study more broadly: Sorted cells (CD4+ and CD8+) yielded DNA amounts that averaged roughly 3 ug. Whole-study findings and limits: Sharing between patients and controls was observed for twenty-nine CD8+ CDR3 sequences. Simpson's diversity of CD8+ cells was not significantly different in patients compared with controls.

Germline CDR1 is SGHRS and CDR2 is YFSETQ. V lost 0 bases and J 2 bases, leaving 11 bases between the germline ends. The CDR3 loop spans 16 amino acids. The table lists this clonotype with a few counts. The antigen is not known. Template material for TCR beta VDJ and CDR3 profiling consisted of genomic DNA. Each CDR3 protein is one row after TCRdb ran MiXCR on the reads. This sample yields 200,000 to 250,000 distinct CDR3 sequences, of which roughly 33% are seen a single time; 1.1% belongs to the top ten. V is TRBV5-1 and J is TRBJ2-2, with D unclear. The specimen sequenced was sorted CD4+, CD8+, or CD8+CD57+ T cells (not recorded which) from PBMCs. The TCR comes from a human donor in good health, serving as a control. The CDR3 region has the DNA TGCGCCAGCAGCTTGGCCGGCGGCTACAACACCGGGGAGCTGTTTTTT. Its translation: CASSLAGGYNTGELFF.